These 28 T cell receptor beta chains originate from one sample sequenced in a study of T cells in Graves' hyperthyroidism and ophthalmopathy. Using RNA transcripts as the source, TCR beta CDR3 regions were amplified. First-round RT-PCR of the TCR CDR3 relied on the HTBI primer set. TCRdb re-derived calls from the multiplex PCR reads in MiXCR, one entry per CDR3 protein. The repertoire has under 350,000 distinct CDR3 sequences, around 20% of them found once; the top ten carry 50%. The material sequenced was blood. The source of these receptors is a woman between 45 and 60 years old with Graves' hyperthyroidism.

This chain joins TRBV6-2 or TRBV6-3 and TRBJ1-5, with unresolved D. With 4 bases removed from V and 7 bases from J, the gap between germline ends came to 17 bases. The CDR3 contains 15 residues. Germline CDR1 reads MNHEY; CDR2 reads SVGEGT. As DNA, the CDR3 is TGTGCCAGCAGTTTAACGTCGGGGAGAGCACAGCCCCAGCATTTT. Translated, it gives CASSLTSGRAQPQHF.

This clonotype was counted many times. The chain recombines TRBV6-6 with TRBJ2-5; a possible D gene is TRBD1 (6 bases). Germline V CDR1 and CDR2: MNHNY, SVGAGI (reference sequence). This CDR3 is built from 14 residues. The V end was cut by 2 bases, the J end by 5 bases, with 12 bases between. CDR3 sequence reads: CASSYPGALETQYF. Written as DNA, the CDR3 is TGTGCCAGCAGTTACCCAGGGGCGCTGGAGACCCAGTACTTC.

This clonotype was found many times. The chain has TRBV6-5 and TRBJ2-3, with D possibly TRBD1 on 6 matching bases. From germline, CDR1 is MNHEY and CDR2 SVGAGI. Trimming left V 2 bases short and J 0 bases short, with 12 bases between. The CDR3 totals 16 residues. CDR3 amino acids: CASSYMTGLSTDTQYF. In nucleotides, the CDR3 is TGTGCCAGCAGTTACATGACAGGACTTAGCACAGATACGCAGTATTTT.

Notes on this clonotype: A much larger clonotype is one base distant, so this may be a read error. CDR3 DNA: TGTGCCAGCGGCCGGGGGACGTGGAACACCGGGGAGCTATTTTTT. It encodes CASGRGTWNTGELFF. The chain links TRBV3-1 to TRBJ2-2; D might be TRBD2 (6 bases). Looked up from germline, CDR1 is LGHDT and CDR2 is YNNKEL (reference sequence). The CDR3 spans 15 residues.

The chain employs TRBV10-3 and TRBJ1-2; TRBD1 aligns across 10 bases. CDR3 length: 13 amino acids. Trimming cost V 2 bases and J 6 bases; bases outside gene matches: 0. Germline CDR1 reads ENHRY; CDR2 reads SYGVKD. The CDR3 reads CAISEGQGDGYTF. As DNA, the CDR3 is TGTGCCATCAGTGAGGGACAGGGGGATGGCTACACCTTC.

The sample holds many counts of this clonotype. The chain couples TRBV6-1 to TRBJ1-2; 8 positions agree with TRBD1. The V and J ends lost 8 bases and 2 bases, in that order; junction bases with no gene match: 7. Germline V gene lookup returns CDR1 MNHNS and CDR2 SASEGT. The CDR3 consists of 14 residues. As DNA, the CDR3 is TGTGCCAGCCTAGGACAGGGCTTGAACTATGGCTACACCTTC. The encoded protein is CASLGQGLNYGYTF.

The chain has TRBV7-3 and TRBJ2-2; 7 positions agree with TRBD2. Germline V gives CDR1 SGHTA, CDR2 FQGTGA. V lost 1 base to trimming and J lost 6 bases; unmatched junction nucleotides: 11. This CDR3 region has 17 residues. The CDR3 loop is CASSLKLERGSAGELFF. CDR3 DNA sequence: TGTGCCAGCAGCTTAAAGTTAGAGCGGGGTTCGGCCGGGGAGCTGTTTTTT.

This clonotype was detected a few times. The chain employs TRBV7-9 and TRBJ2-1; a weak D match, TRBD2 (6 bases). The V end was cut by 1 base, the J end by 9 bases, with 16 bases between. CDR1 and CDR2 (germline): SEHNR, FQNEAQ (reference sequence). The CDR3 spans 15 residues. The DNA for the CDR3 is TGTGCCAGCAGCTTAGACAGCTCCCGGAGGGGTGAGCAGTTCTTC. This sequence encodes CASSLDSSRRGEQFF.

The V gene is TRBV28, the J gene TRBJ2-7; either TRBD1 or TRBD2 may fit D (5 bases each). V shed 2 bases and J shed 3 bases, with 23 bases lying between them. From germline, CDR1 is MDHEN and CDR2 SYDVKM. The CDR3 loop spans 18 amino acids. CDR3 sequence (DNA): TGTGCCAGCAGTTTACTCATTACCGGGACCCGGCCCCACTACGAGCAGTACTTC. Residues: CASSLLITGTRPHYEQYF. Supplemented by reference TRBV28 and TRBJ2-7, the full variable domain reads DVKVTQSSRYLVKRTGEKVFLECVQDMDHENMFWYRQDPGLGLRLIYFSYDVKMKEKGDIPEGYSVSREKKERFSLILESASTNQTSMYLCASSLLITGTRPHYEQYFGPGTRLTVT.

For this clonotype: Just one base apart from a much larger clone, this may be a read error. The chain has TRBV28 and TRBJ1-3; D remains ambiguous. Trimming took 10 bases from V and 8 from J, leaving 15 bases between them. This CDR3 is built from 12 residues. Germline CDR1 is MDHEN and CDR2 is SYDVKM. CDR3 residues: CAIWALGDTIYF. The CDR3 DNA reads as TGTGCCATCTGGGCCCTAGGAGACACCATATATTTT.

The gene calls are TRBV6-1 and TRBJ1-5, with TRBD1 as a possible D gene (5 bases). CDR1 and CDR2 (germline): MNHNS, SASEGT. Trimming left V 8 bases short and J 2 bases short, with 10 bases between. The length of the CDR3 is 13 residues. CDR3 region: CASQATGNQPQHF. DNA of the CDR3: TGTGCCAGCCAGGCGACAGGCAATCAGCCCCAGCATTTT.

This clonotype was counted at least ten times. V is TRBV12-3 or TRBV12-4 and J is TRBJ1-5; 9 nucleotides line up with TRBD1. Trimming took 7 bases from V and 6 from J; bases not matched to a gene: 10. The CDR3 spans 15 residues. Here the CDR3 reads CASNQGQGRGQPQHF. The CDR3 coding sequence is TGTGCCAGCAATCAGGGACAGGGCAGAGGTCAGCCCCAGCATTTT.

This clonotype was observed at least ten times. The genes are TRBV30 and TRBJ1-1, with D maybe TRBD1 (5 bases). The CDR3 has 13 amino acids. With 4 bases removed from V and 0 bases from J, the gap between germline ends came to 9 bases. The germline gives CDR1 GTSNPN, CDR2 SVGIG (reference sequence). The CDR3 DNA follows: TGTGCCTGGACGGGGGGGTTGAACACTGAAGCTTTCTTT. Its translation is CAWTGGLNTEAFF.

As concerns this clonotype: A read error may be the cause here, since a much bigger clone is one base away. This rearrangement joins TRBV10-3 to TRBJ1-2; 8 bases match TRBD1. Germline V gene sequence: CDR1 ENHRY, CDR2 SYGVKD. V lost 3 bases and J lost 7; bases outside the gene matches: 7. This CDR3 comprises 14 residues. The CDR3 nucleotides read TGTGCCATCAGTGACACTGGACAGGGCTTTGGCTACACCTTC. It codes for CAISDTGQGFGYTF.

This clonotype was picked up many times. This rearrangement joins TRBV20-1 to TRBJ2-7; 15 nucleotides align to TRBD2. V was pared by 3 bases and J by 2 bases, with 5 bases of the junction left unmatched. Germline V lookup: CDR1 DFQATT, CDR2 SNEGSKA (reference sequence). This CDR3 spans 16 amino acids. CDR3 sequence (DNA): TGCAGTGCTAGCGGGACTAGCGGGAGGACTACCTACGAGCAGTACTTC. Encoded protein: CSASGTSGRTTYEQYF.

This clonotype has ten or more counts. The chain uses TRBV10-3 and TRBJ2-5; no definite D call. CDR3 length equals 15 residues. V lost 8 bases, J lost 0 bases, and 16 bases lay in between. The V gene's germline CDR1 is ENHRY and CDR2 SYGVKD. CDR3 region: CAIAQAAQYQETQYF. CDR3 nucleotides: TGTGCCATCGCGCAGGCCGCCCAGTACCAAGAGACCCAGTACTTC.

At least ten counts were recorded for this clonotype. DNA for the CDR3: TGTGCCAGCAGTGGATTCGGACAGCTCGGATCCGAGCAGTACTTC. Residues: CASSGFGQLGSEQYF. The chain employs TRBV6-1 and TRBJ2-7; maybe TRBD1 (6 bases). Per germline, CDR1 MNHNS and CDR2 SASEGT. The CDR3 contains 15 residues. Trimming pared 4 bases from V and 6 bases from J, leaving 19 bases between.

This clonotype has a handful of counts. This chain uses TRBV29-1 with TRBJ2-1, with D unclear. The CDR3 spans 15 residues. Trimming took off 7 bases at V and 0 bases at J, with 16 bases between the two ends. CDR1 and CDR2 from the germline V gene are SQVTM and ANQGSEA. The CDR3 sequence is CSARPWQSSYNEQFF. As DNA, the CDR3 is TGCAGCGCCCGGCCGTGGCAAAGCTCCTACAATGAGCAGTTCTTC.

This clonotype was counted many times. The chain carries TRBV20-1 and TRBJ2-7; D possibly corresponds to TRBD1 (6 bases). The CDR3 covers 16 residues. Trimming stripped 1 base from V and 0 bases from J, with 16 bases between. Per germline, CDR1 DFQATT and CDR2 SNEGSKA (reference sequence). The CDR3 loop reads CSARAPITGSSYEQYF. The CDR3 bases are TGCAGTGCTAGAGCCCCAATAACAGGGAGCTCCTACGAGCAGTACTTC.

This clonotype was observed many times. The chain carries TRBV5-1 and TRBJ2-3; D remains unclear. The CDR3 totals 16 residues. V was cut by 1 base and J by 6 bases, with 18 bases left in between. Germline V gene data show CDR1 as SGHRS and CDR2 as YFSETQ. The CDR3 bases are TGCGCCAGCAGCTTGTGGTCGCGGCCCGAGCAGGATACGCAGTATTTT. Protein sequence: CASSLWSRPEQDTQYF.

The chain couples TRBV7-9 to TRBJ1-6; 9 nucleotides line up with TRBD1. Losses at the gene ends were 1 base for V and 11 bases for J; bases not matched to a gene: 9. The CDR3 runs 16 residues. Germline V gene sequence: CDR1 SEHNR, CDR2 FQNEAQ (reference sequence). The CDR3 DNA reads TGTGCCAGCAGCTTAGGTGCCAGGACAGGGGAAACACCCCTCCACTTT. Its translation: CASSLGARTGETPLHF.

The CDR3 is CASSVGGGGSNTEAFF. CDR3 bases: TGTGCCAGCAGCGTAGGAGGGGGGGGGTCGAACACTGAAGCTTTCTTT. The V call is TRBV9, the J call TRBJ1-1, with a weak D call TRBD1 (6 bases). The CDR3 covers 16 residues. Trimming took off 0 bases at V and 1 base at J, with 13 bases between the two ends. Germline CDR1 is SGDLS and CDR2 is YYNGEE.

The chain uses TRBV29-1 and TRBJ1-2, with 7 bases identical to TRBD1. Germline lookup yields CDR1 SQVTM and CDR2 ANQGSEA. This CDR3 spans 12 amino acids. V was clipped by 4 bases and J by 8 bases; unmatched bases: 7. The CDR3 nucleotides read TGCAGCGTTGCCGGGACAGTGGGGGGCTACACCTTC. Its translation is CSVAGTVGGYTF.

This clonotype was seen only a few times. The rearrangement joins TRBV20-1 to TRBJ2-3; 8 nucleotides match TRBD2. CDR1 DFQATT and CDR2 SNEGSKA come from the germline V gene (reference sequence). V dropped 5 bases and J dropped 4; count of bases not matched to a gene: 8. The CDR3 loop spans 14 amino acids. CDR3 region: CSADGTRGSDTQYF. The CDR3 DNA reads as TGCAGTGCTGACGGGACTAGGGGGTCAGATACGCAGTATTTT.

The chain is built from TRBV19 and TRBJ1-1; D is unresolved. Trimming pared 6 bases from V and 8 bases from J, leaving 19 bases between. Per the germline V gene, CDR1 is LNHDA and CDR2 is SQIVND (reference sequence). The CDR3 totals 14 residues. In DNA, the CDR3 is TGTGCCAGTAGACCCGACCGAGGATTTACCGAAGCTTTCTTT. Protein: CASRPDRGFTEAFF.

This clonotype was seen repeatedly, ten times or more. J is TRBJ2-7 and V is TRBV12-3 or TRBV12-4; the match to TRBD1 covers 8 bases. V lost 4 bases to trimming and J lost 3 bases; unmatched junction nucleotides: 2. This CDR3 has 13 residues. CDR3 sequence: CASSSGGFYEQYF. The CDR3 nucleotides are TGTGCCAGCAGTTCAGGGGGCTTCTACGAGCAGTACTTC.

This clonotype has only one observation. At one end the junction does not follow the germline gene, possibly because of a read error. This chain connects TRBV6-2 or TRBV6-3 to TRBJ2-2, with a possible D match to TRBD2 (6 bases). Germline V gene lookup returns CDR1 MNHEY and CDR2 SVGEGT. CDR3 length: 12 amino acids. As DNA, the CDR3 is TGTGCCACCTGGCCGGGAACCGGGGGGCTGTTTTTT. Its protein is CATWPGTGGLFF.

CDR3 loop: CASGGSSTGASHEQYF. CDR3 nucleotides: TGTGCCAGCGGCGGAAGCTCGACAGGGGCGTCCCACGAGCAGTACTTC. V usage is TRBV2 and J usage is TRBJ2-7, with TRBD1 matching over 8 bases. This CDR3 comprises 16 residues. Trimming at V came to 8 bases and at J to 5 bases, leaving 17 bases not matched to a gene. The V gene's germline CDR1 is SNHLY and CDR2 FYNNEI.